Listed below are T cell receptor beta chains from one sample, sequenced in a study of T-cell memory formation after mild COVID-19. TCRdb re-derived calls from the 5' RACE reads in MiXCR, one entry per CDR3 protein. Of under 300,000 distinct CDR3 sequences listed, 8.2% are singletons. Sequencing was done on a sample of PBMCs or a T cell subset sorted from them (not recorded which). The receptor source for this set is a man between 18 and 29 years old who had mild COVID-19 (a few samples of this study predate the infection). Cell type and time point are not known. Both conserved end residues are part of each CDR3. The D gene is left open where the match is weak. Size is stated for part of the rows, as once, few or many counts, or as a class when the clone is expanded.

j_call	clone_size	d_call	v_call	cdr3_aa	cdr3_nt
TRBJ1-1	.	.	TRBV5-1	CASSRDMMDMNTEAFF	TGCGCCAGCAGCCGGGACATGATGGACATGAACACTGAAGCTTTCTTT
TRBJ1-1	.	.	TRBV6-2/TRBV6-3	CASSYYRDTEAFF	TGTGCCAGCAGTTACTACAGAGACACTGAAGCTTTCTTT
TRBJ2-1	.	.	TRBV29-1	CSGVLGSYNEQFF	TGCAGCGGGGTACTGGGCTCCTACAATGAGCAGTTCTTC
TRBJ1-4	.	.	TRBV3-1	CASSRDGRINEKLFF	TGTGCCAGCAGCCGAGACGGACGGATTAATGAAAAACTGTTTTTT
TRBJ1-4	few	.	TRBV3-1	CASSQPTTGGEKLFF	TGTGCCAGCAGCCAACCGACAACAGGTGGTGAAAAACTGTTTTTT
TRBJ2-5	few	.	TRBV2	CASTGSRNSQETQYF	TGTGCCAGCACTGGTAGTCGGAACTCACAAGAGACCCAGTACTTC
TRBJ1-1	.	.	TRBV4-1	CASSRGGTANTEAFF	TGCGCCAGCAGCCGTGGCGGAACAGCGAACACTGAAGCTTTCTTT
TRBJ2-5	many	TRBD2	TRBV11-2	CASSPLGGGWETQYF	TGTGCCAGCAGCCCCCTAGGCGGGGGTTGGGAGACCCAGTACTTC
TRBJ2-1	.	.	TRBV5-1	CASNQVAHNEQFF	TGCGCCAGCAACCAGGTAGCGCACAATGAGCAGTTCTTC
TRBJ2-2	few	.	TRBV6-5	CASSYRVFGGELFF	TGTGCCAGCAGTTACCGGGTTTTTGGCGGGGAGCTGTTTTTT
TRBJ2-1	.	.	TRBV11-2	CASSPRTVHRWDEQFF	TGTGCCAGCAGCCCCAGGACTGTCCATCGGTGGGATGAGCAGTTCTTC
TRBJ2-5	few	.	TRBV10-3	CAISSGEGETQYF	TGTGCCATTAGTAGCGGCGAAGGAGAGACCCAGTACTTC
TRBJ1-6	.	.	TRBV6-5	CASSSGASNGRLSPLHF	TGTGCCAGCAGTTCAGGGGCTTCTAACGGTCGACTATCACCCCTCCACTTT
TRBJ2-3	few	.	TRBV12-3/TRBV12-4	CASSLYTQYF	TGTGCCAGCAGTTTATATACGCAGTATTTT
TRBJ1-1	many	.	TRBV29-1	CSVAKNTEAFF	TGCAGCGTTGCGAAGAACACTGAAGCTTTCTTT
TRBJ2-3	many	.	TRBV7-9	CASRVSSTDTQYF	TGTGCCAGCCGCGTTTCTAGCACAGATACGCAGTATTTT
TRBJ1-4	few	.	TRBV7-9	CASSHMGGSEKLFF	TGTGCCAGCAGCCACATGGGGGGAAGTGAAAAACTGTTTTTT
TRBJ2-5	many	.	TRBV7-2	CASSFGGRETQYF	TGTGCCAGCAGCTTTGGGGGAAGAGAGACCCAGTACTTC
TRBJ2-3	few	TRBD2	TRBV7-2	CASSYTSGGRTDTQYF	TGTGCCAGCAGCTATACTAGCGGGGGGCGCACAGATACGCAGTATTTT
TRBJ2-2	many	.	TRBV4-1	CASSSTGIPGELFF	TGCGCCAGCAGCTCTACAGGGATTCCCGGGGAGCTGTTTTTT
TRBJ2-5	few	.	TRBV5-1	CASRESAQETQYF	TGCGCCAGCAGAGAATCAGCCCAAGAGACCCAGTACTTC
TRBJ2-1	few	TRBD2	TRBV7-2	CASTRGSGSSYNEQFF	TGTGCCAGCACCCGGGGTAGCGGGAGCTCCTACAATGAGCAGTTCTTC
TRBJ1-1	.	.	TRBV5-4	CASSLSTLDTEAFF	TGTGCCAGCAGCTTGTCGACGTTGGACACTGAAGCTTTCTTT
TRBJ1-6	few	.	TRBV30	CAWRQSGTYNSPLHF	TGTGCCTGGAGACAGTCCGGTACCTATAATTCACCCCTCCACTTT
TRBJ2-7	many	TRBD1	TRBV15	CATRPPGGYEQYF	TGTGCCACCAGACCTCCAGGGGGCTACGAGCAGTACTTC
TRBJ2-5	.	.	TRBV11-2	CASSLVASQETQYF	TGTGCCAGCAGCTTAGTTGCCAGCCAAGAGACCCAGTACTTC
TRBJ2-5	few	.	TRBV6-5	CASSYSELWGETQYF	TGTGCCAGCAGTTACTCGGAACTCTGGGGGGAGACCCAGTACTTC
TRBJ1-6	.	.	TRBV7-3	CASSFGDGSPLHF	TGTGCCAGCAGCTTCGGGGATGGTTCACCCCTCCACTTT
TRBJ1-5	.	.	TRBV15	CATSRAGGQPQHF	TGTGCCACCAGCAGAGCGGGCGGCCAGCCCCAGCATTTT
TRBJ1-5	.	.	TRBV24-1	CATSSEARREPQHF	TGTGCCACCAGCTCTGAGGCCAGGCGGGAGCCCCAGCATTTT
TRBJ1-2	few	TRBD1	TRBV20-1	CSARSPGQVLEQGYTF	TGCAGTGCTAGATCCCCTGGACAGGTTCTAGAACAAGGCTACACCTTC
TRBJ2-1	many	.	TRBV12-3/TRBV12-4	CASSLGLSLQVSNEQFF	TGTGCCAGCAGTTTGGGTCTCTCCTTACAGGTGAGCAATGAGCAGTTCTTC
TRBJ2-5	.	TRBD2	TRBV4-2	CASSRSGGEGTQYF	TGTGCCAGCAGCCGTAGCGGGGGAGAGGGGACCCAGTACTTC
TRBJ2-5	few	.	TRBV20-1	CSAIQDLQETQYF	TGCAGTGCTATACAGGATCTGCAAGAGACCCAGTACTTC
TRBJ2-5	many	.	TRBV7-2	CASSSSNLETQYF	TGTGCCAGCAGCTCGAGCAACTTAGAGACCCAGTACTTC
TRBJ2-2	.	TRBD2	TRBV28	CASGGGAGELFF	TGTGCCAGCGGGGGGGGTGCCGGGGAGCTGTTTTTT
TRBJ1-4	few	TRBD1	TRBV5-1	CASGQGQPNEKLFF	TGCGCCAGCGGTCAGGGACAGCCTAATGAAAAACTGTTTTTT
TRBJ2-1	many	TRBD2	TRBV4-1	CASSQRGGGTFNEQFF	TGCGCCAGCAGCCAAAGAGGCGGGGGGACCTTTAATGAGCAGTTCTTC
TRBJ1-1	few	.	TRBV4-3	CASSQDVTPPEAFF	TGCGCCAGCAGCCAAGATGTCACCCCGCCTGAAGCTTTCTTT
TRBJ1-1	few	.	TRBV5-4	CASSLEVGASTEAFF	TGTGCCAGCAGCTTGGAAGTGGGGGCAAGCACTGAAGCTTTCTTT